Following are 14 T cell receptor beta chains from one sample sequenced in a study of T cells in localized non-small cell lung cancer (dated by TCRdb to 2019 to 2021). Libraries were made using the immunoSEQ multiplex PCR assay. TCRdb holds this immuneACCESS table with in-frame rearrangements only. Some clones are missing; in checked studies, unresolved V genes explain under half, and the rest has no known cause. Present in this sample are approximately 1,900 clones, 27% of which were seen just once. 10% to 15% of the sample is taken by the ten largest. This specimen was lung tumor tissue, taken before any cancer treatment. The receptors were gathered from a woman aged 35 to 70 with stage I lung adenocarcinoma.

This clone was detected a few times. The gene calls are TRBV19 and TRBJ1-6; 12 bases are shared with TRBD1. Germline CDR1 reads LNHDA; CDR2 reads SQIVND (reference sequence). V lost 5 bases, J lost 9 bases, and 11 bases stayed unmatched. This CDR3 has 17 residues. The chain's CDR3 is CASSQLTGTGGTSPLHF. CDR3 nucleotides: TGTGCCAGTAGTCAACTTACCGGGACAGGGGGCACTTCACCCCTCCACTTT. The variable domain in full, completed from reference TRBV19 and TRBJ1-6, reads DGGITQSPKYLFRKEGQNVTLSCEQNLNHDAMYWYRQDPGQGLRLIYYSQIVNDFQKGDIAEGYSVSREKKESFPLTVTSAQKNPTAFYLCASSQLTGTGGTSPLHFGNGTRLTVT.

This sequence joins TRBV6-8 and TRBJ2-7; D might be TRBD2 (5 bases). This CDR3 comprises 12 residues. The germline V gene has CDR1 MNHGY and CDR2 SAAAGT. Trimming shortened V by 6 bases and J by 5 bases, and 11 bases separated the two germline ends. CDR3 sequence reads: CASSPGFDEQYF. The CDR3 DNA follows: TGTGCCAGCAGCCCGGGGTTCGACGAGCAGTACTTC.

The chain combines TRBV19 with TRBJ2-2; a weak D match, TRBD2 (6 bases). Germline V gene lookup returns CDR1 LNHDA and CDR2 SQIVND (reference sequence). Trimming took off 3 bases at V and 4 bases at J, with 9 bases between the two ends. The CDR3 spans 14 residues. The CDR3 spells CASSMGGFTGELFF. The CDR3 nucleotides read TGTGCCAGTAGTATGGGAGGCTTCACCGGGGAGCTGTTTTTT.

The V gene is TRBV19, the J gene TRBJ1-2, with TRBD1 as a possible D gene (6 bases). The CDR3 is made up of 16 amino acids. Germline V gene sequence: CDR1 LNHDA, CDR2 SQIVND (reference sequence). Trimming stripped 5 bases from V and 2 bases from J, with 18 bases between. CDR3 sequence (DNA): TGTGCCAGTAGTTTTAGGCTAACCACAGGGAACTATGGCTACACCTTC. It encodes CASSFRLTTGNYGYTF. The full variable domain, in which reference TRBV19 and TRBJ1-2 provide the parts outside the CDR3, is DGGITQSPKYLFRKEGQNVTLSCEQNLNHDAMYWYRQDPGQGLRLIYYSQIVNDFQKGDIAEGYSVSREKKESFPLTVTSAQKNPTAFYLCASSFRLTTGNYGYTFGSGTRLTVV.

The V call is TRBV28, the J call TRBJ2-7; D might be TRBD1 (6 bases). The CDR3 consists of 14 residues. The V end was cut by 6 bases, the J end by 4 bases, with 16 bases between. Germline values: CDR1 MDHEN, CDR2 SYDVKM. The CDR3 here is CASRPIQGKYEQYF. CDR3 nucleotide sequence: TGTGCCAGCAGACCGATTCAGGGGAAGTACGAGCAGTACTTC.

In its sample, this clone was seen a few times. The genes are TRBV30 and TRBJ2-3, with TRBD2 as a possible D gene (7 bases). Trimming took off 4 bases at V and 2 bases at J, with 13 bases between the two ends. CDR3 length equals 14 residues. CDR1 and CDR2 from the germline V gene are GTSNPN and SVGIG (reference sequence). CDR3: CAWKGGLNTDTQYF. CDR3 sequence (DNA): TGTGCCTGGAAGGGGGGGCTAAACACAGATACGCAGTATTTT.

The table lists this clone with a few counts. V is TRBV15 and J is TRBJ2-3; 7 bases map to TRBD1. The V gene's germline CDR1 is LNHNV and CDR2 YYDKDF (reference sequence). There are 18 residues in the CDR3. J was trimmed by 0 bases and V by 10 bases; bases with no gene match: 19. The CDR3 bases are TGTGCCAGCAGTATGGACAGGTCAGAGGGTTATAGCACAGATACGCAGTATTTT. Translating it yields CASSMDRSEGYSTDTQYF.

The chain recombines TRBV9 with TRBJ1-1; 7 bases are a match to TRBD1. Looked up from germline, CDR1 is SGDLS and CDR2 is YYNGEE. V lost 3 bases to trimming and J lost 6 bases; unmatched junction nucleotides: 2. CDR3 length equals 12 residues. CDR3 amino acids: CASSGQGAEAFF. DNA for the CDR3: TGTGCCAGCAGCGGTCAGGGGGCTGAAGCTTTCTTT.

The chain has TRBV5-1 and TRBJ2-1; a possible D gene is TRBD1 (6 bases). This CDR3 is built from 15 residues. CDR1 SGHRS and CDR2 YFSETQ come from the germline V gene. The V gene lost 4 bases and the J gene lost 0 bases, with 11 bases spanning the gap. The CDR3 loop reads CASSEGTSSYNEQFF. The CDR3 DNA reads as TGCGCCAGCAGCGAAGGGACAAGCTCCTACAATGAGCAGTTCTTC. Using reference TRBV5-1 and TRBJ2-1 for the parts outside the CDR3, the full variable domain is KAGVTQTPRYLIKTRGQQVTLSCSPISGHRSVSWYQQTPGQGLQFLFEYFSETQRNKGNFPGRFSGRQFSNSRSEMNVSTLELGDSALYLCASSEGTSSYNEQFFGPGTRLTVL.

In this sample, this clone turned up a few times. The chain employs TRBV4-1 and TRBJ2-7; possibly TRBD2 for D (6 bases). Germline V lookup: CDR1 MGHRA, CDR2 YSYEKL. This CDR3 comprises 16 residues. Trimming removed 0 bases from V and 0 bases from J, with 12 bases in between. The CDR3 loop reads CASSQDQLAFSYEQYF. Here the CDR3 DNA reads TGCGCCAGCAGCCAAGATCAGCTAGCGTTCTCCTACGAGCAGTACTTC.

The V gene is TRBV25-1, the J gene TRBJ2-7, with D possibly TRBD2 on 5 matching bases. Germline V CDR1 and CDR2: MGHDK, SYGVNS. CDR3 size: 13 residues. Trimming removed 6 bases at V and 3 bases at J, with 12 bases between. CDR3 nucleotides: TGTGCCAGCAGAAGGGAGCAAAGCTACGAGCAGTACTTC. Translating gives CASRREQSYEQYF.

This sequence joins TRBV30 and TRBJ2-7; tentatively, D is TRBD1 (6 bases). Trimming took off 1 base at V and 1 base at J, with 11 bases between the two ends. The CDR3 covers 14 residues. Germline CDR1 GTSNPN, CDR2 SVGIG (reference sequence). CDR3 DNA: TGTGCCTGGAGTGGGACAGCCGAATCCTACGAGCAGTACTTC. Translated: CAWSGTAESYEQYF.

The chain has TRBV5-1 and TRBJ2-2; D is possibly TRBD1 or TRBD2 (5 bases each). This CDR3 has 15 amino acids. Trimming removed 4 bases at V and 2 bases at J, with 12 bases between. From germline, CDR1 is SGHRS and CDR2 YFSETQ. CDR3 sequence (DNA): TGCGCCAGCAGCCTGACTACAGGCAACACCGGGGAGCTGTTTTTT. It encodes CASSLTTGNTGELFF.

In this sample, this clone turned up a few times. The read ends 1 residue early relative to the CDR3; the germline J gene fills the gap. The chain is built from TRBV6-1 and TRBJ2-3; TRBD2 matches at 12 bases. Trimming took 1 base from V and 6 from J; bases not matched to a gene: 5. The CDR3 runs 16 residues. The germline V gene has CDR1 MNHNS and CDR2 SASEGT. The CDR3 spells CASSEEASGGADTQYF. The sequenced CDR3 bases are TGTGCCAGCAGTGAAGAGGCTAGCGGGGGGGCGGATACGCAGTAT.